This T cell receptor beta chain was retrieved from a study of graft-versus-host responses after intestinal transplantation. Study details: All recipients were given anti-thymocyte globulin induction, and tacrolimus and steroids were then administered for three to four years. Regarding the study as a whole: Peak levels of circulating GvH clones tracked with early post-transplant HvG declines.

About this clone itself: Mismatch with germline at one junction end may stem from a read error.

The CDR3 sequence is 15 residues long. Germline V gene lookup returns CDR1 MGHRA and CDR2 YSYEKL. The study plated about 200,000 CFSE-labeled responders with about 200,000 irradiated, violet-dye-labeled stimulators. TCRdb's table, derived via immunoSEQ multiplex PCR, lists solely in-frame clones and lacks some. The table includes 8,000 to 10,000 clones, around 30% detected once. The rearrangement joins TRBV4-1 to TRBJ1-4; D is undetermined. The source was alloreactive CD8+ T cells from a mixed lymphocyte reaction culture, collected before intestinal transplant. Subset given: CFSE-low proliferating T cells sorted from roughly six-day pre-transplant mixed lymphocyte reaction (GvH or HvG direction). The sequence derives from a human patient who received an intestinal transplant. The chain's CDR3 is CASSQHGSSGEKLFF. CDR3 bases: TGCGCCAGCAGCCAACATGGTTCCAGCGGTGAAAAGCTGTTTTTT.